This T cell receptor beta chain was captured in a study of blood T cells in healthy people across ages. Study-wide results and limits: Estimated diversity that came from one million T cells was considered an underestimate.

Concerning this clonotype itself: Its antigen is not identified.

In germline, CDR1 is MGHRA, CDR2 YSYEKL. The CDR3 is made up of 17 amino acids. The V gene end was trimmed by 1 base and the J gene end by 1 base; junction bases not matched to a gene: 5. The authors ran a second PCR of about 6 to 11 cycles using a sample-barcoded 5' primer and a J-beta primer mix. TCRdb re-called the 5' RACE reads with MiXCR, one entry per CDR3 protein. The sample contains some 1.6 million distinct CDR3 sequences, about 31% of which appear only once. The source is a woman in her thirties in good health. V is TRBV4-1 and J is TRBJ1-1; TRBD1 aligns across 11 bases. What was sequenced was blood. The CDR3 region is CASSQAGTGGWNTEAFF. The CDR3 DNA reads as TGCGCCAGCAGCCAAGCAGGGACAGGGGGGTGGAACACTGAAGCTTTCTTT.